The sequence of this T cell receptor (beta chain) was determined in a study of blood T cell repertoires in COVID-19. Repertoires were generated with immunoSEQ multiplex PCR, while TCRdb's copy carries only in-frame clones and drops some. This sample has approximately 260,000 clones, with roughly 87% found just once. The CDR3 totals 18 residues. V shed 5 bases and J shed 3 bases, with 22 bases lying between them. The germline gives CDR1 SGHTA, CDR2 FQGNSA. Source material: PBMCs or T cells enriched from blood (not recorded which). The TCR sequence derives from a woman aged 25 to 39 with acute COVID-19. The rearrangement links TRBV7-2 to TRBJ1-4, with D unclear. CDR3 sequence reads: CASSHQSSIALSNEKLFF. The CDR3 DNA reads TGTGCCAGCAGCCACCAATCCTCGATCGCGCTCTCTAATGAAAAACTGTTTTTT. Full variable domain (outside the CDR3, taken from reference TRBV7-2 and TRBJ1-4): GAGVSQSPSNKVTEKGKDVELRCDPISGHTALYWYRQSLGQGLEFLIYFQGNSAPDKSGLPSDRFSAERTGGSVSTLTIQRTQQEDSAVYLCASSHQSSIALSNEKLFFGSGTQLSVL.